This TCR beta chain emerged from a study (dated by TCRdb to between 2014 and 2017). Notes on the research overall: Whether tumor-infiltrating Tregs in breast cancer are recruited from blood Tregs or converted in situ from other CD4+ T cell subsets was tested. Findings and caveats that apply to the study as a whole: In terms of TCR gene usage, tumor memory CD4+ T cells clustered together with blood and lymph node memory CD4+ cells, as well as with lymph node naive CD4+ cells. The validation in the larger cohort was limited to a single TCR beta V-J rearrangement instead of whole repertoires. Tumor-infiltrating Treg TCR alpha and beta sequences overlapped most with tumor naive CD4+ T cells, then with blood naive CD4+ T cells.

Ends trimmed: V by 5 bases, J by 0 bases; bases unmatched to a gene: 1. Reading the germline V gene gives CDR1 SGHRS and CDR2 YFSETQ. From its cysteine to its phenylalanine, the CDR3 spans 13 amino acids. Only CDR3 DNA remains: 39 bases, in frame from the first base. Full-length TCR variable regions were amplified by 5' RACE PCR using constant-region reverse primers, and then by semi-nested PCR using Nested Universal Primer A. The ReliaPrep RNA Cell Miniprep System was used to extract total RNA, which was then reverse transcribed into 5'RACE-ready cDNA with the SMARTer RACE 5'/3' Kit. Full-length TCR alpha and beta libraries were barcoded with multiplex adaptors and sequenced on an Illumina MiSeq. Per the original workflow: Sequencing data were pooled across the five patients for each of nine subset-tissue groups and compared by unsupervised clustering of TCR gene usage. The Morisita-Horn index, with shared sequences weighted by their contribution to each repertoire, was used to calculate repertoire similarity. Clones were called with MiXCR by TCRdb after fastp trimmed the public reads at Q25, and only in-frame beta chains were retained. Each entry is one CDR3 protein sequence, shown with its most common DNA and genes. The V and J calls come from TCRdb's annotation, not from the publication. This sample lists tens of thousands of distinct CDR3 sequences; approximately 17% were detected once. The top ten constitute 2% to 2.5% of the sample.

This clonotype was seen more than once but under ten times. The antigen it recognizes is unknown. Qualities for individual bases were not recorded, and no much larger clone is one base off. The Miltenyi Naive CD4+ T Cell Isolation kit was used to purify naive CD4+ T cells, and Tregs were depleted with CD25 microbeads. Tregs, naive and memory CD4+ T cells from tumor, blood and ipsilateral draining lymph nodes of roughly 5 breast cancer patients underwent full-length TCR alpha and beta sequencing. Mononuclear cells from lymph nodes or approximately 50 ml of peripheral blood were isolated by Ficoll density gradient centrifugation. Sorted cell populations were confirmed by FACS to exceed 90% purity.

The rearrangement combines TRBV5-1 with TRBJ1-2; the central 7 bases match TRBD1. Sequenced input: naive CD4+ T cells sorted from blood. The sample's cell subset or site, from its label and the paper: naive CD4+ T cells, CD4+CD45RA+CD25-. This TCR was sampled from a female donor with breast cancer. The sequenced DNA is TGCGCCAGCAGTACAGGGGCTAACTATGGCTACACCTTC. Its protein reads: CASSTGANYGYTF.